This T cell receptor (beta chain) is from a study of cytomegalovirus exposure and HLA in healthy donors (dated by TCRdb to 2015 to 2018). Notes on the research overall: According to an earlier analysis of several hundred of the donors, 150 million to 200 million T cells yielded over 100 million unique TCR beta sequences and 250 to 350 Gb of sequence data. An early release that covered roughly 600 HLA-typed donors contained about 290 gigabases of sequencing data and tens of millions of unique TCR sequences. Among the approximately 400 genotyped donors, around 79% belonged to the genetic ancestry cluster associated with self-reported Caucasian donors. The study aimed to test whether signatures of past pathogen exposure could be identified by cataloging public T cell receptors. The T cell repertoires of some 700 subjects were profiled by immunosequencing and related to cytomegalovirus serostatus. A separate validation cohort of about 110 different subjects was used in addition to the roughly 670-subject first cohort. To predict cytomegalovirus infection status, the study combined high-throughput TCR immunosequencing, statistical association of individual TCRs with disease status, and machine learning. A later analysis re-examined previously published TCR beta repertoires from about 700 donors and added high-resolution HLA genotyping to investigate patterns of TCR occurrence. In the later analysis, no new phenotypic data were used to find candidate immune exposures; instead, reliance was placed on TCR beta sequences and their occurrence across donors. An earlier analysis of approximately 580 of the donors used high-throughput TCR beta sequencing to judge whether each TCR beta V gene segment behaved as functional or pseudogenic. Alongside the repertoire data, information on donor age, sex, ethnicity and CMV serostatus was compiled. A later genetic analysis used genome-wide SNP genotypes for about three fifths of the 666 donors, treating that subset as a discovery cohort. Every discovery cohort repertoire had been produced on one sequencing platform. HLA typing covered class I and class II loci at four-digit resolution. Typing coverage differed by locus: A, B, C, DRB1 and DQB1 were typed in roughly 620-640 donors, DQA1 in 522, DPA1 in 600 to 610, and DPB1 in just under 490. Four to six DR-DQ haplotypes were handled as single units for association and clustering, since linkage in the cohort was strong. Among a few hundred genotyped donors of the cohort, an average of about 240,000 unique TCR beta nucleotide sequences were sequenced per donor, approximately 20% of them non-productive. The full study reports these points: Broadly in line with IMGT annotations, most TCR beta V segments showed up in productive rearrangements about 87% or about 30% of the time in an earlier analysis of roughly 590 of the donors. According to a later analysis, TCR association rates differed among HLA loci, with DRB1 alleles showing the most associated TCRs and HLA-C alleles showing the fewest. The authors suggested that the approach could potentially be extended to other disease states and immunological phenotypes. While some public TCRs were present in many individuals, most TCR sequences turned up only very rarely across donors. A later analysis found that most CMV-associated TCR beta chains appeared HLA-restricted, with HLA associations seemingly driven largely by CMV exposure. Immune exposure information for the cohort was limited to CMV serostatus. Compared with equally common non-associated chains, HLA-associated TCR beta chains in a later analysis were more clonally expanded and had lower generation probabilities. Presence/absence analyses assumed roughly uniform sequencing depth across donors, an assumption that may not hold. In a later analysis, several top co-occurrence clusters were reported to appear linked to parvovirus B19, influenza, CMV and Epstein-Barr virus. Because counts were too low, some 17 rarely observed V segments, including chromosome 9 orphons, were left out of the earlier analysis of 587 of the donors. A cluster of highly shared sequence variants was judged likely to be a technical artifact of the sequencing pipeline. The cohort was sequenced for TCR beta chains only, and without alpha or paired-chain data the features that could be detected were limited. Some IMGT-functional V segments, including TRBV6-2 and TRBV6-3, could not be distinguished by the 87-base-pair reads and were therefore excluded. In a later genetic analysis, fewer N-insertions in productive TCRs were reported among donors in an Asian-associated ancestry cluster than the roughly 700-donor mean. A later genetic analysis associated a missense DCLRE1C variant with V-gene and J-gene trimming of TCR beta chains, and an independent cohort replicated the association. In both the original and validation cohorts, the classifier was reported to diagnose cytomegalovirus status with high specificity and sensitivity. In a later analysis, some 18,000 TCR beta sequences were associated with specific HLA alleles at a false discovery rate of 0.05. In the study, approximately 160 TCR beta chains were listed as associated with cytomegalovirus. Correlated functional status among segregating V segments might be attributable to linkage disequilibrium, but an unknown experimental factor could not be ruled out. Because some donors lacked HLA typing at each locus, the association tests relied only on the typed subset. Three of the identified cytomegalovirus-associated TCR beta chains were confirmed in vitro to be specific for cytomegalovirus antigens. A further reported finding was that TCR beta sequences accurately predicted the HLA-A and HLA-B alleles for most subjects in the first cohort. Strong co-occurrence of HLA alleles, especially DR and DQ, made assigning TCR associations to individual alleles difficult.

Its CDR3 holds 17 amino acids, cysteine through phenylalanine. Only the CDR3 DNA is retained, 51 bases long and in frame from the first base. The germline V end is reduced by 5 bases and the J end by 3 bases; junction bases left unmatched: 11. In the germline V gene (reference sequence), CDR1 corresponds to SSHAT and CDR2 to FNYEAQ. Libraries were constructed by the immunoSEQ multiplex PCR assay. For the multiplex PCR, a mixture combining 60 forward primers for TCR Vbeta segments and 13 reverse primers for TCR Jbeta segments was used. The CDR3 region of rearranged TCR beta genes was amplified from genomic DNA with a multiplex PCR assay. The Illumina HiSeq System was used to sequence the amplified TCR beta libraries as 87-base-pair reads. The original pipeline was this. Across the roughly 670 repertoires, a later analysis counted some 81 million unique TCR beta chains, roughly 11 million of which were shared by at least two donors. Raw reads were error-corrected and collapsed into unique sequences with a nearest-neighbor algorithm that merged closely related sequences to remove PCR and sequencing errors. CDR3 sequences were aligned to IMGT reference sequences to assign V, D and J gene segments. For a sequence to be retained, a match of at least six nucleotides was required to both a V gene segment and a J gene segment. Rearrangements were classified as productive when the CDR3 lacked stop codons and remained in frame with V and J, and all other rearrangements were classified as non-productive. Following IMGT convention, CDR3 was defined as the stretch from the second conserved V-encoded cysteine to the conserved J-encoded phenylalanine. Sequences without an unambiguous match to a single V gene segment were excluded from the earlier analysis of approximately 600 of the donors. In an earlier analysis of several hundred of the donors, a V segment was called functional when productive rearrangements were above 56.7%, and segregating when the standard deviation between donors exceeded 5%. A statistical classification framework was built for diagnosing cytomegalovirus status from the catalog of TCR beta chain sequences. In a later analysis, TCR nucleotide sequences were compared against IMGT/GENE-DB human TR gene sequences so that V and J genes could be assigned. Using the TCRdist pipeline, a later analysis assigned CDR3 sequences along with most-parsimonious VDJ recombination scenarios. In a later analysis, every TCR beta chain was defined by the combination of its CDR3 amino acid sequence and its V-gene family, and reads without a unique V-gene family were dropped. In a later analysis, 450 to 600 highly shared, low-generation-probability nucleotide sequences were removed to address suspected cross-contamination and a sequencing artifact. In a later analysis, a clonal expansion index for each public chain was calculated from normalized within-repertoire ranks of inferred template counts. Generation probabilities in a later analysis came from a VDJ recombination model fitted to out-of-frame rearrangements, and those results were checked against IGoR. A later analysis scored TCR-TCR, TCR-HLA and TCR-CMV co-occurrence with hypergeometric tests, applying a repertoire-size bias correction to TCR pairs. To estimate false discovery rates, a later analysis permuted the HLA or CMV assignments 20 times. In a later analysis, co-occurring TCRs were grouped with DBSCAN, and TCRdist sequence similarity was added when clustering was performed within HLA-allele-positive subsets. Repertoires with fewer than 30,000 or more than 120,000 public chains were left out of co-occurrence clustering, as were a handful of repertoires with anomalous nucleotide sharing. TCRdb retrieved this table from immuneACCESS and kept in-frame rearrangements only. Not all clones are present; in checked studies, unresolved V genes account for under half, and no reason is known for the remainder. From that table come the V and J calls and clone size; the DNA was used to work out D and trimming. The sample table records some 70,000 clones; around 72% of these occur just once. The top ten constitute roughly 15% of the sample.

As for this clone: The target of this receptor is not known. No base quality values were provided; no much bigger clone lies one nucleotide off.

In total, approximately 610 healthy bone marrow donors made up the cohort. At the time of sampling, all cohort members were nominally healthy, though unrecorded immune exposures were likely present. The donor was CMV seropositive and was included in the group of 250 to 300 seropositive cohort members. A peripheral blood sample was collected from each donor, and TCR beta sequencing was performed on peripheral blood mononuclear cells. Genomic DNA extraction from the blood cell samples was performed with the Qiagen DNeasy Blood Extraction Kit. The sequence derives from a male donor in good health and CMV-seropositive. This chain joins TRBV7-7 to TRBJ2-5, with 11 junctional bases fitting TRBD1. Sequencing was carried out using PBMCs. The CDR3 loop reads CASSPANGQGAEETQYF. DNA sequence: TGTGCCAGCAGCCCCGCCAATGGACAGGGGGCGGAAGAGACCCAGTACTTC.